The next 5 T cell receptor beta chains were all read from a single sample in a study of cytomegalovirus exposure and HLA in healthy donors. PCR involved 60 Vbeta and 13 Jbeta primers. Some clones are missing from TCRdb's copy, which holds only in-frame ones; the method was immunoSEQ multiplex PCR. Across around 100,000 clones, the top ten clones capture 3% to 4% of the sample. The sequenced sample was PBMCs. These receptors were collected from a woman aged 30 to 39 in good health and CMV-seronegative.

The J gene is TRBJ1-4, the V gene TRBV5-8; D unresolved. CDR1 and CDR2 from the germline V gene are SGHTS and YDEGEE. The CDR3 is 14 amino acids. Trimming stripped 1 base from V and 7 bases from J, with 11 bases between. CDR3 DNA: TGTGCCAGCAGCTTGACGAGAAATTCTGAAAAACTGTTTTTT. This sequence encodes CASSLTRNSEKLFF.

CDR3 loop: CAIRDTQETQYF. CDR3 in DNA: TGTGCCATCAGGGACACACAAGAGACCCAGTACTTC. The chain links TRBV10-3 to TRBJ2-5, with a tentative D call TRBD1 (5 bases). The V gene lost 6 bases and the J gene lost 2 bases, with 7 bases spanning the gap. This CDR3 spans 12 amino acids. Germline-derived CDR1 and CDR2 are ENHRY and SYGVKD.

The CDR3 region is CASSEVITEGLNGYTF. The CDR3 DNA is TGTGCCAGCAGTGAAGTGATTACGGAGGGCTTGAATGGCTACACCTTC. The chain employs TRBV6-1 and TRBJ1-2; no clear D gene. V dropped 1 base and J dropped 6 bases, with 18 bases sitting between them. Germline loops: CDR1 MNHNS, CDR2 SASEGT. The CDR3 length is 16 residues.

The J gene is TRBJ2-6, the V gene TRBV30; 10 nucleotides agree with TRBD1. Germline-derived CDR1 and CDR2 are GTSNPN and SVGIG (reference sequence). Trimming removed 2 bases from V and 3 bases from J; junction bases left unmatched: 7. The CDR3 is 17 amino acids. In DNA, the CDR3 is TGTGCCTGGAGTCGAGGGACAGGGGTGGGTGGGGCCAACGTCCTGACTTTC. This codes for CAWSRGTGVGGANVLTF.

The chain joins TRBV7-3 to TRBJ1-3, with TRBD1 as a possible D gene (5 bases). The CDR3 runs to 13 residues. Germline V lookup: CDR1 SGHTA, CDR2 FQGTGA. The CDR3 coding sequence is TGTGCGAGCGCGGGGGGCTCTGGAAACACCATATATTTT. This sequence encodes CASAGGSGNTIYF.